The clone carrying this T cell receptor (beta chain) was seen a few times. Its antigen remains unknown. The data originate from a study of metastatic and nonmetastatic thyroid tumors. The study's findings and limits: In both blood and tumor samples, TCR beta diversity was reported significantly higher for malignant than benign nodules.

Thyroid surgery had not been preceded by any treatment in any patient. V gave up 6 bases and J gave up 7 bases, with 7 bases separating them. The CDR3 sequence is 12 residues long. CDR1 MNHNS and CDR2 SASEGT come from the germline V gene. In the original analysis: Clinicopathological groups of papillary thyroid cancer showed CDR3 differences that were used to build a distant-metastasis classifier. TCRdb re-clonotyped the PCR reads through MiXCR. TCRdb's processing, not the authors', yielded these V and J calls. The profile shows 15,000 or so clones, over 3.5% of them singletons. The chain joins TRBV6-1 to TRBJ1-6, with no clear D. The receptor's source is a female donor with papillary thyroid cancer or a benign thyroid nodule (not recorded which). Some clones in this sample may be carry-over from other donors' samples. The sequenced sample consisted of tumor tissue. DNA for the CDR3: TGTGCCAGCAGCCCCCCAAATTCACCCCTCCACTTT. Translation: CASSPPNSPLHF.